This T cell receptor beta chain originates from a study of blood T cell repertoires in COVID-19. Background on the study: Whether acute or convalescent, the COVID-19 samples came from the United States, Italy and Spain. PBMCs, B-cell-depleted T cells, or T cells were the source of the cDNA or gDNA that made up the material.

This clone was observed a single time. This CDR3 has 14 amino acids. In germline, CDR1 is SQVTM, CDR2 ANQGSEA. Methods used by the authors: How many nucleated cells were present was estimated from reference gene primer amplification. Profiled with immunoSEQ multiplex PCR; TCRdb holds only in-frame clones, not every one. The D gene and trimming were derived from the DNA, and the V and J assignments and clone size from that table. This table holds more than 25,000 clones, 89% found once. Specimen: peripheral blood. The chain has TRBV29-1 and TRBJ2-7; 12 bases map to TRBD1. The J call may be wrong; the DNA end is better matched by TRBJ2-1. This TCR was recovered from a human donor with acute or convalescent COVID-19. The donor label of this sample is uncertain. CDR3: CSVEVGGQGAYQFF. Written as DNA, the CDR3 is TGCAGCGTTGAAGTTGGGGGACAGGGGGCTTACCAGTTCTTC.